Included here is one TCR beta chain sequence, with context. Its matching antigen is unknown. This sample stems from a study of monozygotic twins with inflammatory bowel disease. Study-level findings and limits: By inverse Simpson index, TCRbeta diversity was lower in IBD patients than in healthy co-twins.

Each of TCRalpha and TCRbeta cDNA went through two nested PCRs, lasting approximately 16 and 10 cycles. No DNA is given; TCRdb re-called the 5' RACE reads and lists each CDR3 protein once. This sample's clone table lists some 400,000 distinct CDR3 sequences. This CDR3 spans 14 amino acids. CDR1 and CDR2 (germline): SGHRS, YFSETQ. Material: blood. The V gene is TRBV5-1, the J gene TRBJ2-7; without DNA, the TCRdb call of TRBD2 cannot be checked. The sequence derives from a human donor with ulcerative colitis or Crohn's disease, or a healthy co-twin of an affected twin (not recorded which). CDR3 loop: CASSPSGAGNEQYF.